Listed below are T cell receptor beta chains from one sample, sequenced in a study of early T cells in non-severe SARS-CoV-2 infection. From the 5' RACE reads, TCRdb called clonotypes with MiXCR, one entry per CDR3 protein. The table has 100,000 to 120,000 distinct CDR3 sequences, 10% to 15% seen once. The sequenced sample was whole blood, obtained at baseline. The receptors originated from an adult who was a healthcare worker with PCR-confirmed SARS-CoV-2 infection or an uninfected control (not recorded which). CDR3s include the opening cysteine and the closing phenylalanine or tryptophan. D genes are given only for firm matches. Clone size is not always given. Where it is, it says once, few, many or a class for expanded clones.

>few|TRBJ1-6|TRBV6-1|NA
CATSLQAYSPLHF
TGTGCCACCTCGTTACAGGCTTATTCACCCCTCCACTTT
>many|TRBJ2-4|TRBV7-2|NA
CASSLTLAKNIQYF
TGTGCCAGCAGCTTAACTCTAGCCAAAAACATTCAGTACTTC
>NA|TRBJ2-3|TRBV11-2|NA
CASSPSGVDADTQYF
TGTGCCAGCAGCCCCAGCGGCGTAGACGCGGATACGCAGTATTTT
>few|TRBJ2-7|TRBV7-9|TRBD1
CASGPHPGQGSYEQYF
TGTGCCAGCGGCCCACATCCGGGACAGGGTTCCTACGAGCAGTACTTC
>once|TRBJ1-1|TRBV5-1|TRBD1
CASSPNFRTGGTEAFF
TGCGCCAGCAGCCCGAATTTTAGGACAGGGGGCACTGAAGCTTTCTTT
>few|TRBJ2-7|TRBV9|TRBD2
CASSVDGGGYYEQYF
TGTGCCAGCAGCGTAGATGGCGGGGGGTACTACGAGCAGTACTTC
>few|TRBJ1-1|TRBV29-1|NA
CSVDLGVNTEAFF
TGCAGCGTTGATCTAGGGGTGAACACTGAAGCTTTCTTT
>NA|TRBJ1-2|TRBV6-2/TRBV6-3|NA
CASSSPERVPNYGYTF
TGTGCCAGCAGTTCCCCCGAGAGGGTTCCTAACTATGGCTACACCTTC
>many|TRBJ2-4|TRBV12-3/TRBV12-4|NA
CASTLGVQAIQYF
TGTGCCAGCACCCTTGGGGTCCAGGCCATTCAGTACTTC
>NA|TRBJ2-2|TRBV11-2|TRBD2
CASSLGTSVGELFF
TGTGCCAGCAGCTTAGGGACTAGCGTAGGGGAGCTGTTTTTT
>few|TRBJ2-7|TRBV2|TRBD1
CASRRQGSYEQYF
TGTGCCAGCAGGAGACAGGGCTCCTACGAGCAGTACTTC
>NA|TRBJ2-2|TRBV7-2|TRBD2
CASSSASGRAGELFF
TGTGCCAGCAGCTCCGCTAGCGGGAGGGCCGGGGAGCTGTTTTTT
>NA|TRBJ2-7|TRBV28|NA
CASSIPETAYEQYF
TGTGCCAGCAGTATACCGGAGACAGCGTACGAGCAGTACTTC
>few|TRBJ2-5|TRBV5-1|TRBD2
CASRPPGLALETQYF
TGCGCCAGCAGACCCCCGGGACTAGCGTTAGAGACCCAGTACTTC
>NA|TRBJ1-4|TRBV20-1|TRBD1
CSASKSRDRATPNEKLFF
TGCAGTGCTAGTAAGAGCCGGGACAGGGCCACTCCTAATGAAAAACTGTTTTTT
>few|TRBJ1-1|TRBV24-1|TRBD1
CATSDSGDRGQAFF
TGTGCCACCAGTGACAGTGGGGACAGGGGGCAGGCTTTCTTT
>NA|TRBJ2-1|TRBV5-5|TRBD1
CASSLIQGVYNEQFF
TGTGCCAGCAGCTTGATACAGGGGGTCTACAATGAGCAGTTCTTC
>few|TRBJ1-2|TRBV30|NA
CAWSRVGAHTGYTF
TGTGCCTGGAGCCGAGTGGGGGCGCATACTGGCTACACCTTC
>few|TRBJ2-2|TRBV7-8|NA
CASSLSQPNTGELFF
TGTGCCAGCAGCTTAAGTCAGCCGAACACCGGGGAGCTGTTTTTT
>NA|TRBJ2-3|TRBV5-1|TRBD2
CASGPSGPSTDTQYF
TGCGCCAGCGGACCTAGCGGGCCCAGCACAGATACGCAGTATTTT
>many|TRBJ2-2|TRBV11-2|NA
CASSLLRAGPGIAGELFF
TGTGCCAGCAGCCTACTCCGGGCAGGTCCGGGTATCGCCGGGGAGCTGTTTTTT
>few|TRBJ1-1|TRBV2|NA
CASSERSPSSEAFF
TGTGCCAGCAGTGAAAGGAGTCCCTCGAGTGAAGCTTTCTTT
>NA|TRBJ2-7|TRBV20-1|TRBD1
CSAQLYTPGGTGEQYF
TGCAGTGCCCAGCTTTATACCCCAGGGGGCACCGGAGAGCAGTACTTC
>few|TRBJ1-4|TRBV6-5|NA
CASSYISGVGEKLFF
TGTGCCAGCAGTTACATATCAGGGGTTGGTGAAAAACTGTTTTTT
>few|TRBJ1-1|TRBV11-2|NA
CASTPGGGWSTEAFF
TGTGCCAGCACCCCGGGGGGTGGGTGGAGCACTGAAGCTTTCTTT
>NA|TRBJ2-3|TRBV9|NA
CASSRSGSSTDTQYF
TGTGCCAGCAGCCGATCAGGGTCAAGCACAGATACGCAGTATTTT
>few|TRBJ2-2|TRBV24-1|TRBD1
CATSGTGTANTGELFF
TGTGCCACCAGTGGAACCGGGACAGCGAACACCGGGGAGCTGTTTTTT
>NA|TRBJ2-2|TRBV4-1|NA
CASSQAGNTGELFF
TGCGCCAGCAGCCAAGCCGGAAACACCGGGGAGCTGTTTTTT
>few|TRBJ1-1|TRBV29-1|TRBD1
CSSEQGATEAFF
TGCAGCTCTGAACAGGGGGCCACTGAAGCTTTCTTT
>few|TRBJ1-5|TRBV7-9|NA
CASSPGIPHQPQHF
TGTGCCAGCAGCCCGGGCATCCCCCACCAGCCCCAGCATTTT
>NA|TRBJ2-1|TRBV2|TRBD2
CASSERTSGTYNEQFF
TGTGCCAGCAGTGAACGGACTAGCGGGACTTACAATGAGCAGTTCTTC
>few|TRBJ2-7|TRBV28|NA
CASSLMGSLYEQYF
TGTGCCAGCAGTTTAATGGGCAGCTTATACGAGCAGTACTTC
>many|TRBJ2-7|TRBV29-1|TRBD1
CSVGRGTYEQYF
TGCAGCGTTGGCAGGGGGACCTACGAGCAGTACTTC
>NA|TRBJ2-1|TRBV29-1|NA
CSARGVSLVMGEQFF
TGCAGCGCCAGGGGGGTGTCACTAGTGATGGGTGAGCAGTTCTTC
>few|TRBJ2-3|TRBV7-2|NA
CASTLADTQYF
TGTGCCAGCACTTTAGCAGATACGCAGTATTTT
>many|TRBJ2-7|TRBV14|NA
CASSQSYEQYF
TGTGCCAGCAGCCAATCCTACGAGCAGTACTTC
>NA|TRBJ1-1|TRBV29-1|TRBD1
CSVGQGLVNTEAFF
TGCAGCGTGGGACAGGGGCTAGTAAACACTGAAGCTTTCTTT
>NA|TRBJ2-7|TRBV11-1|NA
CASSGSVSYEQYF
TGTGCCAGCAGCGGCAGCGTTTCCTACGAGCAGTACTTC
>few|TRBJ2-7|TRBV27|NA
CASSHAPTGRRNEQYF
TGTGCCAGCAGCCATGCCCCGACAGGGAGGAGGAACGAGCAGTACTTC
>few|TRBJ1-6|TRBV7-2|NA
CASSSRQAYNSPLHF
TGTGCCAGCAGCTCCCGACAGGCGTATAATTCACCCCTCCACTTT
>NA|TRBJ2-1|TRBV18|NA
CASSPQERSSYNEQFF
TGTGCCAGCTCACCCCAGGAAAGAAGCTCCTACAATGAGCAGTTCTTC
>few|TRBJ1-6|TRBV7-2|NA
CASSFDGYYNSPLHF
TGTGCCAGCAGCTTTGACGGGTACTATAATTCACCCCTCCACTTT
>NA|TRBJ2-7|TRBV29-1|NA
CSVEELYEQYF
TGCAGCGTTGAAGAGCTATACGAGCAGTACTTC
>NA|TRBJ2-1|TRBV20-1|NA
CSAPPPLATSYNEQFF
TGCAGTGCTCCCCCGCCCCTAGCGACTTCCTACAATGAGCAGTTCTTC
>many|TRBJ1-1|TRBV7-3|NA
CASSLDRNTEAFF
TGTGCCAGCAGCTTAGACAGGAACACTGAAGCTTTCTTT
>few|TRBJ1-1|TRBV6-1|TRBD1
CASNGQGVTGTEAFF
TGTGCCAGCAACGGACAGGGGGTTACAGGGACTGAAGCTTTCTTT
>NA|TRBJ2-6|TRBV5-1|NA
CASSFDSAGANVLTF
TGCGCCAGCAGCTTCGACAGTGCTGGGGCCAACGTCCTGACTTTC
>few|TRBJ2-7|TRBV6-1|TRBD1
CASTRRGTGDGGPYEQYF
TGTGCCAGCACCCGCAGGGGGACCGGGGATGGAGGTCCTTACGAGCAGTACTTC
>few|TRBJ1-5|TRBV18|NA
CASSPVSGGNQPQHF
TGTGCCAGCTCACCGGTCTCCGGGGGCAATCAGCCCCAGCATTTT
>few|TRBJ1-5|TRBV10-2|NA
CASSVIMGGNQPQHF
TGCGCCAGCAGTGTCATTATGGGTGGCAATCAGCCCCAGCATTTT
>few|TRBJ2-7|TRBV27|NA
CASKTTGEGSEQYF
TGTGCCAGCAAGACGACAGGCGAGGGGAGCGAGCAGTACTTC
>many|TRBJ1-2|TRBV27|NA
CASSLSSSNYGYTF
TGTGCCAGCAGTTTAAGTTCGTCTAACTATGGCTACACCTTC